This TCR beta chain was observed in a study of cytomegalovirus exposure and HLA in healthy donors. V trimming: 6 bases; J trimming: 2 bases; junction bases outside the gene matches: 3. This CDR3 has 14 residues. Germline V gives CDR1 WSHSY, CDR2 SAAADI. TCRdb's copy holds only in-frame clones and misses some; the assay was immunoSEQ multiplex PCR. The sample has around 190,000 clones; roughly 81% are singletons. The specimen was PBMCs. This chain connects TRBV10-2 to TRBJ2-2, with TRBD2 identical over 7 bases. This TCR derives from a woman aged 25-40 years in good health and CMV-seronegative. Here the CDR3 reads CASSPSGNTGELFF. The DNA of the CDR3 is TGCGCCAGCAGCCCTAGCGGCAACACCGGGGAGCTGTTTTTT.